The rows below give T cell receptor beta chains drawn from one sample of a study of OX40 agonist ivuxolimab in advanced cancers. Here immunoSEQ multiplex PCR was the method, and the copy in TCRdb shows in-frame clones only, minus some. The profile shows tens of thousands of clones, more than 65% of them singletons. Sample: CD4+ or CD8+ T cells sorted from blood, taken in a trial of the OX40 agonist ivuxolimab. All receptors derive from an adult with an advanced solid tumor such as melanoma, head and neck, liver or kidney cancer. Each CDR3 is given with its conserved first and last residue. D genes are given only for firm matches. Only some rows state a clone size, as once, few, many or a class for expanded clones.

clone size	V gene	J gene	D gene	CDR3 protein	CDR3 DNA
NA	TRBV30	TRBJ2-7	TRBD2	CAWAREGGEQYF	TGTGCCTGGGCTAGGGAGGGAGGTGAGCAGTACTTC
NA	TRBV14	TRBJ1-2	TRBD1	CASSRRDSHGYTF	TGTGCCAGCAGCCGTAGGGACAGCCATGGCTACACCTTC
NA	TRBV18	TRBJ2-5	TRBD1	CASSPGQGKETQYF	TGTGCCAGCTCGCCGGGACAGGGAAAAGAGACCCAGTACTTC
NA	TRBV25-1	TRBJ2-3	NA	CASSGGLSTDTQYF	TGTGCCAGCAGTGGTGGACTCTCCACAGATACGCAGTATTTT
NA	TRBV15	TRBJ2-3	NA	CATSTGGVDTQYF	TGTGCCACCAGCACAGGAGGGGTAGATACGCAGTATTTT
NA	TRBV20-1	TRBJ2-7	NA	CSARDLTEQYF	TGCAGTGCTAGAGATTTAACAGAGCAGTACTTC
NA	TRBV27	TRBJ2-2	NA	CASSLDLTATGELFF	TGTGCCAGCAGTTTAGATTTGACAGCCACCGGGGAGCTGTTTTTT
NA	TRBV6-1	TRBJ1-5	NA	CASSDRGSHVQPQHF	TGTGCCAGCAGTGACCGGGGTAGCCATGTTCAGCCCCAGCATTTT
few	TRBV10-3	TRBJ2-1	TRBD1	CAISDPRQGTTYNEQFF	TGTGCCATCAGTGACCCAAGACAGGGGACGACCTACAATGAGCAGTTCTTC
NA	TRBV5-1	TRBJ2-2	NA	CASSPAGSGPRSGELFF	TGCGCCAGCAGCCCCGCCGGGAGCGGGCCAAGGTCCGGGGAGCTGTTTTTT
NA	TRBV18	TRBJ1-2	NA	CASSPRKGLSYGYTF	TGTGCCAGCTCACCACGAAAGGGTCTGTCCTATGGCTACACCTTC
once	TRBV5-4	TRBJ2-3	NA	CASSLDADTQYF	TGTGCCAGCAGCTTGGATGCGGATACGCAGTATTTT
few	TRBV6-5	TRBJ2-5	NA	CASSGPGTQYF	TGTGCCAGCAGTGGGCCAGGGACCCAGTACTTC
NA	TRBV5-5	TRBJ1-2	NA	CASSPHSDSSLDGYTF	TGTGCCAGCAGCCCACACTCCGACAGCTCGTTAGATGGCTACACCTTC
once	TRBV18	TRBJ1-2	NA	CASSPMTGHYGYTF	TGTGCCAGCTCACCAATGACAGGACACTATGGCTACACCTTC
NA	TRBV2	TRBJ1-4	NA	CASSPGTWGEKLFF	TGTGCCAGCAGTCCCGGGACTTGGGGCGAAAAACTGTTTTTT
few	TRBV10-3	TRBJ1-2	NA	CAISERGANYGYTF	TGTGCCATCAGTGAGAGGGGGGCCAACTATGGCTACACCTTC
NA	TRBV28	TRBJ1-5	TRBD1	CASVQGASNQPQHF	TGTGCCAGCGTTCAGGGGGCCTCCAATCAGCCCCAGCATTTT
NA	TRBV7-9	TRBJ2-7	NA	CASSSFRDINYEQYF	TGTGCCAGCAGCTCATTTAGGGACATCAACTACGAGCAGTACTTC
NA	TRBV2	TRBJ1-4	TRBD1	CASSRDRANEKLFF	TGTGCCAGCAGTCGGGACAGAGCTAATGAAAAACTGTTTTTT
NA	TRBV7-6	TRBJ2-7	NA	CASSLGGDGSEQYF	TGTGCCAGCAGCCTGGGGGGAGACGGCTCCGAGCAGTACTTC
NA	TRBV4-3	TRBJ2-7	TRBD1	CASSQLGQIYEQYF	TGCGCCAGCAGCCAACTGGGACAGATCTACGAGCAGTACTTC
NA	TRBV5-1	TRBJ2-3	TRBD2	CASRRTSGSPDTQYF	TGCGCCAGCAGGCGAACTAGCGGGAGTCCAGATACGCAGTATTTT
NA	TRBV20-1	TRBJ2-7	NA	CSASFRDSEYF	TGCAGTGCTAGTTTCAGGGATTCGGAGTACTTC
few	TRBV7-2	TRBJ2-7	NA	CASSLVGAPYEQYF	TGTGCCAGCAGCCTCGTAGGGGCCCCCTACGAGCAGTACTTC
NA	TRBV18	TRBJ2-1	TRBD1	CASSPLGTGIENEQFF	TGTGCCAGCTCACCACTAGGGACAGGGATTGAGAATGAGCAGTTCTTC
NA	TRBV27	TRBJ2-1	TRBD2	CASSLGGGPYNEQFF	TGTGCCAGCAGTTTAGGGGGAGGGCCTTACAATGAGCAGTTCTTC
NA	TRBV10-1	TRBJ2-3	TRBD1	CASSEKVRDRGGDTQYF	TGCGCCAGCAGTGAGAAGGTAAGGGACAGGGGTGGGGATACGCAGTATTTT
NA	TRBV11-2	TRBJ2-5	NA	CASSFGPQETQYF	TGTGCCAGCAGCTTTGGGCCTCAAGAGACCCAGTACTTC
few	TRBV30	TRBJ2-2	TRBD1	CAWKGQLTGELFF	TGTGCCTGGAAGGGACAGCTCACCGGGGAGCTGTTTTTT
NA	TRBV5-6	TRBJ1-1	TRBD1	CASSLDRGQVFTEAFF	TGTGCCAGCAGCTTGGACAGGGGGCAAGTCTTTACTGAAGCTTTCTTT
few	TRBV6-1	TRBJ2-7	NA	CASRNYEQYF	TGTGCCAGCAGGAACTACGAGCAGTACTTC
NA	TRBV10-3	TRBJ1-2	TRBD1	CAIRRGQGSVGYGYTF	TGTGCCATTCGGAGGGGACAGGGGAGTGTTGGCTATGGCTACACCTTC
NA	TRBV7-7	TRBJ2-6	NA	CASSSPGTRSGSANVLTF	TGTGCCAGCAGCTCACCCGGGACACGGTCTGGTTCGGCCAACGTCCTGACTTTC
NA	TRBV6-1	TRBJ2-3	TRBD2	CASSEERAGSGIDTQYF	TGTGCCAGCAGTGAAGAACGAGCGGGGAGCGGTATAGATACGCAGTATTTT
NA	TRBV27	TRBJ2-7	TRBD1	CASSQSTGEGSYEQYF	TGTGCCAGCAGTCAGTCGACAGGGGAAGGCTCCTACGAGCAGTACTTC
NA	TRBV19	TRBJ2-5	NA	CASSMVSAGQETQYF	TGTGCCAGTAGTATGGTTTCGGCGGGCCAAGAGACCCAGTACTTC
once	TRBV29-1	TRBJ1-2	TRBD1	CSGETGGADYGYTF	TGCAGCGGAGAAACAGGGGGCGCGGACTATGGCTACACCTTC
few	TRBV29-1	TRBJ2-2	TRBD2	CSVGREGAGTGELFF	TGCAGCGTCGGCAGGGAGGGAGCGGGCACCGGGGAGCTGTTTTTT
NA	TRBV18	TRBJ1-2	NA	CASSADTTNYGYTF	TGTGCCAGCTCAGCGGACACCACTAACTATGGCTACACCTTC
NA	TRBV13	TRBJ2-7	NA	CASSASASWLGEQYF	TGTGCCAGCAGCGCCAGCGCTTCTTGGTTAGGCGAGCAGTACTTC
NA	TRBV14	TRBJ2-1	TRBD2	CASSQGRGSGVYNEQFF	TGTGCCAGCAGCCAAGGGAGAGGTAGCGGGGTTTACAATGAGCAGTTCTTC
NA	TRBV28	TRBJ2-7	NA	CASRGTPSYEQYF	TGTGCCAGCAGGGGGACACCTTCCTACGAGCAGTACTTC
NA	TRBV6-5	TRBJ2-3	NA	CASSYTPGGTDTQYF	TGTGCCAGCAGTTACACCCCGGGAGGCACAGATACGCAGTATTTT
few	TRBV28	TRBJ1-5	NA	CASSLVGMAANQPQHF	TGTGCCAGCAGTTTAGTGGGGATGGCAGCTAATCAGCCCCAGCATTTT
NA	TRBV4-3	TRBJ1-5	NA	CASSQGTADSNQPQHF	TGCGCCAGCAGCCAAGGGACAGCTGATAGCAATCAGCCCCAGCATTTT
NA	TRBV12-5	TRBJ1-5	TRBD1	CASGLSAGGVFYSNQPQHF	TGTGCTAGTGGTTTAAGTGCAGGGGGCGTCTTCTATAGCAATCAGCCCCAGCATTTT
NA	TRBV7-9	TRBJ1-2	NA	CASSLGQNYGYTF	TGTGCCAGCAGCCTAGGACAGAACTATGGCTACACCTTC
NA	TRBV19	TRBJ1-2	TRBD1	CASSVGGGTGDYGYTF	TGTGCCAGTAGTGTCGGGGGAGGGACAGGGGACTATGGCTACACCTTC
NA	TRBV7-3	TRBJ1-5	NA	CASRRVPAYSNQPQHF	TGTGCCAGCAGACGAGTCCCAGCTTATAGCAATCAGCCCCAGCATTTT
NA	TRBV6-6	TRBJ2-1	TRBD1	CASSPDRLSYNEQFF	TGTGCCAGCAGCCCGGACAGGTTGTCCTACAATGAGCAGTTCTTC
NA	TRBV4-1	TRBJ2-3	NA	CASSQVGYTDTQYF	TGCGCCAGCAGCCAAGTAGGCTACACAGATACGCAGTATTTT
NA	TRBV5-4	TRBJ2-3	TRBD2	CASSLAVIAGVPPDTQYF	TGTGCCAGCAGCTTGGCCGTAATAGCGGGAGTACCCCCGGATACGCAGTATTTT
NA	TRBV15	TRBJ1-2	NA	CATSQGTNYGYTF	TGTGCCACCAGTCAGGGGACGAACTATGGCTACACCTTC
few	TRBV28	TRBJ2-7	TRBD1	CASTSRTGRAYEQYF	TGTGCCAGCACCTCTCGGACAGGGCGGGCCTACGAGCAGTACTTC
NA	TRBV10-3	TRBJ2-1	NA	CASTSTSYNEQFF	TGTGCCTCAACCTCGACATCCTACAATGAGCAGTTCTTC
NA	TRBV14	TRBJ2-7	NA	CASSIPGVGFYEQYF	TGTGCCAGCTCTATTCCCGGAGTAGGGTTCTACGAGCAGTACTTC
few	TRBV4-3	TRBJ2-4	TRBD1	CASSHTTGESNIQYF	TGCGCCAGCAGCCATACCACAGGGGAGTCGAACATTCAGTACTTC